This T cell receptor beta chain was found in a study of blood T cell repertoires in COVID-19. Sequencing was performed with immunoSEQ multiplex PCR; in TCRdb, only in-frame clones are kept and a portion is missing. The repertoire includes over 100,000 clones, about 91% of them detected once, and around 5.8% sits in the top ten. Trimming took off 2 bases at V and 0 bases at J, with 7 bases between the two ends. This CDR3 spans 14 amino acids. The germline CDR1 and CDR2 sequences are MNHNS and SASEGT. The TCR originated in a human donor in a cohort sampled during active COVID-19. The gene calls are TRBV6-1 and TRBJ1-1; D remains ambiguous. Material: peripheral blood. The CDR3 is CASSESRLNTEAFF. Here the CDR3 DNA reads TGTGCCAGCAGTGAAAGCAGGTTGAACACTGAAGCTTTCTTT.